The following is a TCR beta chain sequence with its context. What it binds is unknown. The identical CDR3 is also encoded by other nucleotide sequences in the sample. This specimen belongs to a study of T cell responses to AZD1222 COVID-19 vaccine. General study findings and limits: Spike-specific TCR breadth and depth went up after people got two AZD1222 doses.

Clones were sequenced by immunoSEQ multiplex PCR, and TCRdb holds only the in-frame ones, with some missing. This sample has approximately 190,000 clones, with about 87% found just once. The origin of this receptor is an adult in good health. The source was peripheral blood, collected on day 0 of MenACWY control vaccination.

CDR3 loop: CASSQVGGSYEQYF. The CDR3 region has the DNA TGTGCCAGCAGCCAAGTTGGCGGGAGCTACGAGCAGTACTTC. The J gene is TRBJ2-7, the V gene TRBV14, with TRBD2 identical over 7 bases. The CDR3 totals 14 residues. Germline CDR1 SGHDN, CDR2 FVKESK. The V and J ends lost 1 base and 3 bases, in that order; junction bases with no gene match: 3.